This entry concerns a single TCR beta chain. Repertoires were generated with immunoSEQ multiplex PCR, while TCRdb's copy carries only in-frame clones and drops some. Of hundreds of thousands of clones in the sample, 80% to 90% are singletons; the top ten hold roughly 7.2%. This specimen comes from a study of blood T cell repertoires in COVID-19. The wider study: The United States, Italy and Spain supplied acute and convalescent COVID-19 samples. The analysed material was cDNA or gDNA that came from T cells, B-cell-depleted T cells, or PBMCs.

Losses at the gene ends were 4 bases for V and 4 bases for J; bases not matched to a gene: 9. Per germline, CDR1 SGDLS and CDR2 YYNGEE. The CDR3 spans 16 residues. The receptor was isolated from a woman aged 55-70 years with COVID-19, enrolled during active disease. The V call is TRBV9, the J call TRBJ2-3; TRBD2 agrees at 10 bases. The sample comprised peripheral blood. CDR3: CASSFPSGGESDTQYF. The DNA for the CDR3 is TGTGCCAGCAGCTTCCCTAGCGGGGGAGAGTCAGATACGCAGTATTTT.